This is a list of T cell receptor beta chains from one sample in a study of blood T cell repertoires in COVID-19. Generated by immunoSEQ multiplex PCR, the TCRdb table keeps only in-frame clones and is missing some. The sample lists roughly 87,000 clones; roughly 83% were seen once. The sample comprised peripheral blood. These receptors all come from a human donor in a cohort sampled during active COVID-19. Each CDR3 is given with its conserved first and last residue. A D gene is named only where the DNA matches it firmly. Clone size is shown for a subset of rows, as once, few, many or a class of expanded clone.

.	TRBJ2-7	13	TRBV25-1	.	CASSALGSYEQYF	TGTGCCAGCAGTGCTTTGGGGAGCTACGAGCAGTACTTC
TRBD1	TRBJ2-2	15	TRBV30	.	CAWSVRDRDTGELFF	TGTGCCTGGAGTGTAAGGGACAGAGATACCGGGGAGCTGTTTTTT
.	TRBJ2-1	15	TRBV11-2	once	CASSRGSSSYNEQFF	TGTGCCAGCAGCCGGGGATCGAGCTCCTACAATGAGCAGTTCTTC
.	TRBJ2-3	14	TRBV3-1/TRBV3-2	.	CASSGWGGPDTQYF	TGTGCCAGCAGCGGGTGGGGGGGGCCAGATACGCAGTATTTT
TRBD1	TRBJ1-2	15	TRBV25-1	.	CASSEGQGVDYGYTF	TGTGCCAGCAGTGAAGGACAGGGGGTTGACTATGGCTACACCTTC
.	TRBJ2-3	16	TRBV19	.	CASRPFGGHTGDTQYF	TGTGCCAGTAGGCCCTTTGGGGGACACACCGGGGATACGCAGTATTTT
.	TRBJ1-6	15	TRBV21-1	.	CASSARAKGPTPLHF	TGTGCCAGCAGCGCTAGGGCCAAGGGGCCAACACCCCTCCACTTT
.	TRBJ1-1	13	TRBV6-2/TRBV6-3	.	CASSPQQGTEAFF	TGTGCCAGCAGTCCCCAACAGGGAACTGAAGCTTTCTTT
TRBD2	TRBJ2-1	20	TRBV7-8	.	CASSSPTGGLLAGTYNEQFF	TGTGCCAGCAGCTCCCCCACCGGGGGGTTACTAGCGGGAACCTACAATGAGCAGTTCTTC
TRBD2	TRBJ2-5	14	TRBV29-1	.	CSVLSGSPQETQYF	TGCAGCGTTTTAAGCGGGAGCCCTCAAGAGACCCAGTACTTC
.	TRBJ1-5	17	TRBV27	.	CASSKSWGVSSNQPQHF	TGTGCCAGCTCCAAGAGTTGGGGAGTCAGCAGCAATCAGCCCCAGCATTTT
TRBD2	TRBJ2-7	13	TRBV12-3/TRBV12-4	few	CASSLAGLNEQYF	TGTGCCAGCAGTCTAGCGGGGCTAAACGAGCAGTACTTC
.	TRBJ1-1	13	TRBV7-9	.	CASSPNLNTEAFF	TGTGCCAGCAGCCCGAACTTGAACACTGAAGCTTTCTTT
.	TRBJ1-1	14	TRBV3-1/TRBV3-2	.	CASSPVQQNTEAFF	TGTGCCAGCAGCCCAGTACAACAGAACACTGAAGCTTTCTTT
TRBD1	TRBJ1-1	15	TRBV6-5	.	CASSDRGQMNTEAFF	TGTGCCAGCAGCGACAGGGGGCAGATGAACACTGAAGCTTTCTTT
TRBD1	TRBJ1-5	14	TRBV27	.	CASSPTGGNQPQHF	TGTGCCAGCAGTCCTACAGGGGGCAATCAGCCCCAGCATTTT
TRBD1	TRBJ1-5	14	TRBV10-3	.	CAAQGAGGNQPQHF	TGTGCCGCTCAGGGGGCGGGGGGCAATCAGCCCCAGCATTTT
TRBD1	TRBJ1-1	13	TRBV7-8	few	CASRFQGASEAFF	TGTGCCAGCAGATTCCAGGGGGCCTCTGAAGCTTTCTTT
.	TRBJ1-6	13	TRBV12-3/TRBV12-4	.	CASSENRVSPLHF	TGTGCCAGCAGTGAAAACAGGGTTTCACCCCTCCACTTT
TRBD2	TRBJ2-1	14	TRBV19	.	CASSQLAGENEQFF	TGTGCCAGTAGCCAACTAGCGGGAGAGAATGAGCAGTTCTTC
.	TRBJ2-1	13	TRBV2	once	CASLERGWNEQFF	TGTGCCAGCTTGGAACGAGGTTGGAATGAGCAGTTCTTC
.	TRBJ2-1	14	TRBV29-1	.	CSVGQMSSYNEQFF	TGCAGCGTAGGACAGATGAGCTCCTACAATGAGCAGTTCTTC
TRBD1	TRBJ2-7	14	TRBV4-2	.	CASSPGQGAREQYF	TGTGCCAGCAGCCCGGGACAGGGGGCTCGGGAGCAGTACTTC
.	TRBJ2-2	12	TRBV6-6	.	CASNPREGELFF	TGTGCCAGCAATCCCCGAGAAGGGGAGCTGTTTTTT
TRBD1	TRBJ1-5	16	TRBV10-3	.	CAISQGQGGGNQPQHF	TGTGCCATCAGCCAGGGACAGGGCGGAGGCAATCAGCCCCAGCATTTT
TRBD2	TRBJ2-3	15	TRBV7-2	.	CASRSGTSSADTQYF	TGTGCCAGCAGGTCCGGGACTAGCTCCGCAGATACGCAGTATTTT
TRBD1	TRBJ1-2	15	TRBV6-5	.	CASGDRGRGNYGYTF	TGTGCCAGCGGGGACAGGGGGCGAGGAAACTATGGCTACACCTTC